These 22 T cell receptor beta chains came from one sample sequenced in a study of shared clonotypes between healthy human individuals. Positive CCR7 selection of CD45RO-negative cells yielded the naive CD8 cells, and terminally differentiated effector memory CD45RA+ cells were excluded. TCRdb's copy holds only in-frame clones and misses some; the assay was immunoSEQ multiplex PCR. The sample carries around 2.1 million clones, approximately 94% recorded once. Sequenced material: naive CD8+ T cells from PBMCs. These TCRs come from a man aged 18 to 30 in good health. Some clones in this sample may be carry-over from other donors' samples.

The rearrangement uses TRBV27 and TRBJ1-5; D is perhaps TRBD1 (6 bases). V shed 3 bases and J shed 4 bases, with 31 bases lying between them. The CDR3 has 21 residues. Germline assignment: CDR1 MNHEY and CDR2 SMNVEV (reference sequence). CDR3 nucleotide sequence: TGTGCCAGCAGTTTCTTGGGCTCGGGGGGCGAAGCCAACCGTAAAAATCAGCCCCAGCATTTT. This sequence encodes CASSFLGSGGEANRKNQPQHF.

J is TRBJ2-3 and V is TRBV4-1; D is possibly TRBD2 (5 bases). CDR1 MGHRA and CDR2 YSYEKL come from the germline V gene. The CDR3 sequence is 12 residues long. Deletions cut 4 bases from V and 4 bases from J, with 6 bases between. The DNA of the CDR3 is TGCGCCAGCAGCCGGGAGCCAGATACGCAGTATTTT. Translating it yields CASSREPDTQYF.

The rearrangement joins TRBV20-1 to TRBJ2-7, with TRBD1 matching 7 bases. V was pared by 5 bases and J by 6 bases, with 1 base of the junction left unmatched. This CDR3 has 10 amino acids. Per germline, CDR1 DFQATT and CDR2 SNEGSKA (reference sequence). This chain's CDR3 is CSAYRGEQYF. The DNA for the CDR3 is TGCAGTGCTTACAGGGGCGAGCAGTACTTC.

This clone came up a few times. Other nucleotide sequences in the sample specify the same CDR3. The chain joins TRBV27 to TRBJ2-7; D is uncertain. Trimming left V 5 bases short and J 2 bases short, with 4 bases between. The germline CDR1 and CDR2 sequences are MNHEY and SMNVEV (reference sequence). The CDR3 runs 11 residues. For the CDR3, the DNA is TGTGCCAGCAGTCCTGCCTACGAGCAGTACTTC. The encoded protein is CASSPAYEQYF.

The J gene is TRBJ2-1, the V gene TRBV5-1; TRBD1 matches 7 bases. V shed 1 base, J shed 5 bases, and the junction held 15 bases outside the gene matches. Per germline, CDR1 SGHRS and CDR2 YFSETQ. The CDR3 spans 18 residues. DNA for the CDR3: TGCGCCAGCAGCTTGTTTTCCCGGGGACAGTTACGAAACAATGAGCAGTTCTTC. This sequence encodes CASSLFSRGQLRNNEQFF.

The chain is built from TRBV7-2 and TRBJ1-2; the D is unclear. The V and J ends lost 5 bases and 6 bases respectively, with 16 bases between them. The germline V gene has CDR1 SGHTA and CDR2 FQGNSA. The CDR3 contains 14 residues. The CDR3 region is CASSRLRAGDGYTF. The CDR3 DNA sequence: TGTGCCAGCAGCAGGCTGCGGGCCGGTGATGGCTACACCTTC.

This chain uses TRBV7-9 with TRBJ2-3, with 8 bases matching TRBD1. Germline V gene data show CDR1 as SEHNR and CDR2 as FQNEAQ (reference sequence). The junction had 11 bases not matched to a gene; V was cut back by 5 bases and J by 1 base. The CDR3 consists of 17 residues. CDR3 in DNA: TGTGCCAGCAGCGATATAATGGACAGGGAGGGCACAGATACGCAGTATTTT. It encodes CASSDIMDREGTDTQYF.

The DNA of the CDR3 is TGTGCCAGCAGTTTGGGGACAGAATCCTCTGGAAACACCATATATTTT. Encoded protein: CASSLGTESSGNTIYF. The gene calls are TRBV28 and TRBJ1-3; TRBD1 matches at 7 bases. J lost 0 bases, V lost 3 bases, and 5 bases had no gene match. The germline V gene has CDR1 MDHEN and CDR2 SYDVKM. The CDR3 runs to 16 residues.

This chain joins TRBV30 and TRBJ1-1; D is perhaps TRBD1 (5 bases). The CDR3 length is 13 residues. Germline values: CDR1 GTSNPN, CDR2 SVGIG (reference sequence). V was clipped by 4 bases and J by 7 bases, with 16 bases between them. CDR3 bases: TGTGCCTGGAATGGGCAGGGTTCACTTGAAGCTTTCTTT. Translation gives CAWNGQGSLEAFF.

The V call is TRBV30, the J call TRBJ2-3; no definite D call. The length of the CDR3 is 13 residues. CDR1 and CDR2 from the germline V gene are GTSNPN and SVGIG (reference sequence). V lost 0 bases, J lost 5 bases, and 9 bases lay in between. CDR3 sequence reads: CAWSVLRGDTQYF. The CDR3 coding sequence is TGTGCCTGGAGTGTACTACGCGGAGATACGCAGTATTTT. The full variable domain, rest sourced from reference TRBV30 and TRBJ2-3, is SQTIHQWPATLVQPVGSPLSLECTVEGTSNPNLYWYRQAAGRGLQLLFYSVGIGQISSEVPQNLSASRPQDRQFILSSKKLLLSDSGFYLCAWSVLRGDTQYFGPGTRLTVL.

Of note for this clone: Different DNA sequences within this sample yield the same CDR3. J is TRBJ2-5 and V is TRBV6-1; possibly TRBD2 for D (5 bases). The V gene lost 3 bases and the J gene lost 5 bases, with 13 bases spanning the gap. The CDR3 has 14 amino acids. Germline values: CDR1 MNHNS, CDR2 SASEGT. CDR3 DNA: TGTGCCAGCAGTGAGTATGGTCGAGGGGAGACCCAGTACTTC. The encoded protein is CASSEYGRGETQYF.

V usage is TRBV6-1 and J usage is TRBJ2-3; possible D gene TRBD1, 5 bases. The CDR3 spans 13 residues. Germline CDR1 and CDR2: MNHNS and SASEGT. Trimming took 3 bases from V and 5 from J, leaving 9 bases between them. CDR3 residues: CASSDSRGDTQYF. CDR3 nucleotide sequence: TGTGCCAGCAGTGACTCAAGGGGAGATACGCAGTATTTT.

The chain recombines TRBV28 with TRBJ2-3, with a weak D call TRBD2 (5 bases). V was pared by 1 base and J by 3 bases, with 17 bases between. CDR3 length equals 17 residues. Germline values: CDR1 MDHEN, CDR2 SYDVKM. CDR3 coding DNA: TGTGCCAGCAGTTTATCCCCAGAGGGAGCGGCGACAGATACGCAGTATTTT. Its protein product is CASSLSPEGAATDTQYF.

Only one count was recorded for this clone. This chain uses TRBV12-2 with TRBJ1-5; the table's D call, TRBD1, was not checked against the DNA. TRBV12-2 is a pseudogene locus. The CDR3 has 15 residues. The CDR3 nucleotides read TGTGCAAGTCGCTACGGACAGGGAAGCAATCAGCCCCAGCATTTT. It encodes CASRYGQGSNQPQHF.

This chain connects TRBV13 to TRBJ1-2; D might be TRBD1 (5 bases). The CDR3 is made up of 14 amino acids. V gave up 5 bases and J gave up 4 bases, with 14 bases separating them. The V gene's germline CDR1 is PRHDT and CDR2 FYEKMQ (reference sequence). In nucleotides, the CDR3 is TGTGCCAGCAGCATAAGGGGTCCGGTCTATGGCTACACCTTC. Protein product: CASSIRGPVYGYTF.

The CDR3 loop reads CASSFSPGLAAYNEQFF. The CDR3 region has the DNA TGTGCCAGCAGCTTCAGCCCGGGACTAGCGGCCTACAATGAGCAGTTCTTC. The chain uses TRBV7-6 and TRBJ2-1, with 11 bases aligning to TRBD2. After removal of 3 bases from V and 2 bases from J, the junction contained 6 bases not matched to a gene. Germline loops: CDR1 SGHVS, CDR2 FNYEAQ. This CDR3 spans 17 amino acids.

The rearrangement uses TRBV9 and TRBJ2-7; D uncertain. CDR1 is SGDLS, CDR2 YYNGEE, per germline. V was cut by 0 bases and J by 2 bases, with 15 bases left in between. CDR3 length equals 16 residues. DNA of the CDR3: TGTGCCAGCAGCGTAGATTTCCGAGGCCTCCCCTACGAGCAGTACTTC. Protein: CASSVDFRGLPYEQYF.

The chain carries TRBV4-1 and TRBJ2-2; TRBD1 matches 9 bases. Germline lookup yields CDR1 MGHRA and CDR2 YSYEKL. V lost 0 bases, J lost 6 bases, and 2 bases stayed unmatched. The CDR3 covers 15 residues. CDR3 DNA: TGCGCCAGCAGCCAAGAGACAGGGGGGGCCGGGGAGCTGTTTTTT. This sequence encodes CASSQETGGAGELFF.

The DNA of the CDR3 is TGTGCCAGCAGCCCGAACGATCGACAGCTCTCATTAGTCTATGGCTACACCTTC. It yields the protein CASSPNDRQLSLVYGYTF. The chain employs TRBV9 and TRBJ1-2; TRBD1 is a possible D gene (5 bases). Germline values: CDR1 SGDLS, CDR2 YYNGEE. This CDR3 has 18 amino acids. Trimming left V 4 bases short and J 4 bases short, with 26 bases between.

The chain couples TRBV2 to TRBJ2-7, with 7 bases that match TRBD2. This CDR3 is 14 amino acids long. With V trimmed by 6 bases and J by 1 base, 6 bases remained unmatched. CDR1 is SNHLY and CDR2 is FYNNEI in the germline V gene. The CDR3 spells CASRYMGGSYEQYF. For the CDR3, the DNA is TGTGCCAGCAGGTACATGGGGGGGTCCTACGAGCAGTACTTC.

V usage is TRBV28 and J usage is TRBJ2-7; D is ambiguous. The CDR3 is 14 amino acids. Germline V gene lookup returns CDR1 MDHEN and CDR2 SYDVKM. Trimming took 3 bases from V and 8 from J, leaving 17 bases between them. The CDR3 region is CASSFGQRGVKQYF. DNA of the CDR3: TGTGCCAGCAGTTTCGGCCAGCGCGGAGTTAAGCAGTACTTC.

This chain uses TRBV7-6 with TRBJ1-1, with D perhaps matching TRBD1 (6 bases). Trimming removed 1 base at V and 1 base at J, with 10 bases between. The germline gives CDR1 SGHVS, CDR2 FNYEAQ. This CDR3 is built from 15 residues. CDR3 bases: TGTGCCAGCAGCTTAGAGGGGGGTCCGAACACTGAAGCTTTCTTT. It specifies CASSLEGGPNTEAFF. Together with reference TRBV7-6 and TRBJ1-1, the CDR3 gives the full variable domain: GAGVSQSPRYKVTKRGQDVALRCDPISGHVSLYWYRQALGQGPEFLTYFNYEAQQDKSGLPNDRFSAERPEGSISTLTIQRTEQRDSAMYRCASSLEGGPNTEAFFGQGTRLTVV.